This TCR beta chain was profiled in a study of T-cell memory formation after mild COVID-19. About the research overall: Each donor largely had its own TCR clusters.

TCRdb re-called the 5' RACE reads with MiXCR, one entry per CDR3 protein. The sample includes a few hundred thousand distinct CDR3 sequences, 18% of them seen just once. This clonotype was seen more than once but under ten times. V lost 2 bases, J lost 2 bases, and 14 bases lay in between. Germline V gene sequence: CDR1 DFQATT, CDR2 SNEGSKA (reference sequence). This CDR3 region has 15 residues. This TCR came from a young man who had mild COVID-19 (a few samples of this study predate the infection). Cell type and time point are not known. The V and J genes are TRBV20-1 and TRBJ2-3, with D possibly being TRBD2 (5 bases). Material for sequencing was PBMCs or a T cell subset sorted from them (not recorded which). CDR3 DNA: TGCAGTGCTAGACGGCGGGCGAAGTTCACAGATACGCAGTATTTT. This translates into CSARRRAKFTDTQYF.